This T cell receptor beta chain came from a study of blood T cells in healthy people across ages. A sample-barcoded 5' primer and a J-beta primer mix were used in a second PCR of about 7 to 12 cycles. Each CDR3 protein gets one entry after TCRdb re-called the 5' RACE reads with MiXCR. Here the sample spans 600,000 to 800,000 distinct CDR3 sequences, about 21% being singletons. In the case of this clonotype: Its cognate antigen is unknown.

No fewer than 6 million PBMCs went into each sample. Per individual sample, total RNA of at least 6 micrograms was extracted. Germline CDR1 SGHRS, CDR2 YFSETQ. The length of the CDR3 is 14 residues. General study findings and limits: Per million T cells, TCR beta diversity dropped roughly linearly as age increased. Unknown donor CMV status possibly confounded expanded clonotype changes.

The sequenced sample consisted of blood. The receptor's source is a man aged 65 to 79 in good health. The genes are TRBV5-1 and TRBJ2-5; the D gene is possibly TRBD1 (6 bases). Gene TRBJ2-7 matches the end of the DNA better, so the J call may be wrong. Here the CDR3 reads CASSLDRELSEQYF. As DNA, the CDR3 is TGCGCCAGCAGCTTGGACAGGGAATTGAGCGAGCAGTACTTC.